This is a list of T cell receptor beta chains from one sample in a study of blood T cell repertoires in COVID-19. Repertoires were generated with immunoSEQ multiplex PCR, while TCRdb's copy carries only in-frame clones and drops some. The sample contains about 260,000 clones, 84% of which appear only once. Material: peripheral blood. Receptors were obtained from a woman aged 35 to 49 who had recovered from COVID-19. Both conserved end residues are part of each CDR3. D genes are given only for firm matches. Clone size appears in some rows only: once, few, many, or a class for an expanded clone.

CDR3: CAISESGGEYTEAFF; DNA: TGTGCCATCAGTGAGTCGGGGGGAGAATACACTGAAGCTTTCTTT; size: once; V: TRBV10-3; D: .; length: 15; J: TRBJ1-1
CDR3: CASSPRTGGLNTGELFF; DNA: TGTGCCAGCTCACCAAGGACAGGGGGTCTTAACACCGGGGAGCTGTTTTTT; size: .; V: TRBV18; D: TRBD1; length: 17; J: TRBJ2-2
CDR3: CASSLAQVGSPLHF; DNA: TGTGCCAGCAGCTTGGCCCAGGTCGGTTCACCCCTCCACTTT; size: .; V: TRBV5-6; D: .; length: 14; J: TRBJ1-6
CDR3: CASSPGTGPSTDTQYF; DNA: TGTGCCAGCTCACCTGGGACAGGTCCTAGCACAGATACGCAGTATTTT; size: .; V: TRBV18; D: TRBD1; length: 16; J: TRBJ2-3
CDR3: CASSLVGGPNTDTQYF; DNA: TGTGCCAGCAGCTTAGTGGGGGGACCGAACACAGATACGCAGTATTTT; size: .; V: TRBV13; D: .; length: 16; J: TRBJ2-3
CDR3: CASSPTLINYGYTF; DNA: TGTGCCAGCTCACCGACATTGATTAACTATGGCTACACCTTC; size: .; V: TRBV18; D: .; length: 14; J: TRBJ1-2
CDR3: CASSPRTGGPLGYEQYF; DNA: TGTGCCAGCAGCCCTAGGACAGGGGGCCCCCTGGGTTACGAGCAGTACTTC; size: .; V: TRBV11-3; D: TRBD1; length: 17; J: TRBJ2-7
CDR3: CASSLAGAAYEQYF; DNA: TGCGCCAGCAGCTTAGCGGGGGCCGCCTACGAGCAGTACTTC; size: .; V: TRBV5-1; D: TRBD2; length: 14; J: TRBJ2-7
CDR3: CASSETGGASNEKLFF; DNA: TGTGCCAGCAGTGAAACAGGGGGCGCGTCTAATGAAAAACTGTTTTTT; size: .; V: TRBV28; D: TRBD1; length: 16; J: TRBJ1-4
CDR3: CASTRLFQGGDYGYTF; DNA: TGTGCCAGCACCCGCCTCTTTCAGGGGGGAGACTATGGCTACACCTTC; size: .; V: TRBV28; D: TRBD1; length: 16; J: TRBJ1-2
CDR3: CASSPMDAMRRAFF; DNA: TGTGCCAGCAGCCCAATGGATGCAATGAGGAGAGCTTTCTTT; size: .; V: TRBV11-2; D: .; length: 14; J: TRBJ1-1
CDR3: CASSEGAGEYEQYF; DNA: TGTGCCAGCAGTGAAGGTGCCGGGGAGTACGAGCAGTACTTC; size: once; V: TRBV2; D: .; length: 14; J: TRBJ2-7
CDR3: CASSSALARGKKETQYF; DNA: TGTGCCAGCAGTTCGGCCCTGGCGCGGGGGAAGAAAGAGACCCAGTACTTC; size: .; V: TRBV27; D: TRBD2; length: 17; J: TRBJ2-5
CDR3: CATSDFNLLELFF; DNA: TGTGCCACCAGTGATTTTAATTTATTGGAGCTGTTTTTT; size: .; V: TRBV24-1; D: .; length: 13; J: TRBJ2-2
CDR3: CASSIRALDRIQYF; DNA: TGTGCCAGTAGTATCCGGGCCTTAGACAGAATTCAGTACTTC; size: .; V: TRBV19; D: .; length: 14; J: TRBJ2-4
CDR3: CASSSTSSDPYEQYF; DNA: TGTGCCAGCAGTTCCACATCTAGCGACCCCTACGAGCAGTACTTC; size: .; V: TRBV6-6; D: .; length: 15; J: TRBJ2-7
CDR3: CASSTFSTQSRGTEAFF; DNA: TGTGCCAGTAGTACCTTTTCTACGCAGTCTAGAGGCACTGAAGCTTTCTTT; size: .; V: TRBV19; D: .; length: 17; J: TRBJ1-1
CDR3: CAWSVRQGDGYTF; DNA: TGTGCCTGGAGTGTGAGGCAGGGTGATGGCTACACCTTC; size: .; V: TRBV30; D: .; length: 13; J: TRBJ1-2
CDR3: CASSRDRVAKLFF; DNA: TGTGCCAGCAGTAGAGACAGGGTTGCCAAACTGTTTTTT; size: .; V: TRBV12-3/TRBV12-4; D: TRBD1; length: 13; J: TRBJ1-4
CDR3: CASSLATTASYEQYF; DNA: TGTGCCAGCAGTTTGGCTACCACAGCCTCCTACGAGCAGTACTTC; size: .; V: TRBV28; D: .; length: 15; J: TRBJ2-7
CDR3: CATSDFGQGADTQYF; DNA: TGTGCCACCAGTGATTTCGGACAGGGGGCAGATACGCAGTATTTT; size: .; V: TRBV24-1; D: TRBD1; length: 15; J: TRBJ2-3
CDR3: CASKYYSTANTIYF; DNA: TGTGCCAGCAAATATTACAGTACGGCAAACACCATATATTTT; size: .; V: TRBV6-5; D: .; length: 14; J: TRBJ1-3
CDR3: CASSLVTRPETQYF; DNA: TGTGCCAGCAGCTTAGTAACTAGGCCCGAGACCCAGTACTTC; size: .; V: TRBV13; D: .; length: 14; J: TRBJ2-5